Each of the 10 T cell receptor beta chains below was sequenced from the same sample in a study of Ad26.COV2.S vaccination and SARS-CoV-2 variants. Treatment denoted: around 19 received Ad26.COV2.S at low or high dose, single or two shots; 5 received placebo; per-sample allocation not given. All samples were drawn on day 63, counting from the first vaccine or placebo injection. Libraries were prepared by immunoSEQ multiplex PCR; TCRdb keeps only in-frame clonotypes and omits some of them. The sample gives approximately 360,000 clones, 83% of which show up once; around 7% is in the top ten. The sample here was peripheral blood, taken in a trial of Ad26.COV2.S vaccine versus placebo. The receptors were sampled from a person between 18 and 65 years old who received the Ad26.COV2.S COVID-19 vaccine or a placebo.

This chain joins TRBV6-5 and TRBJ2-5; 8 bases line up with TRBD2. This CDR3 has 15 residues. The germline CDR1 and CDR2 sequences are MNHEY and SVGAGI. The J segment lost 1 base and the V segment lost 6 bases, leaving 7 bases of the junction unmatched. In DNA form, the CDR3 reads TGTGCCAGCAGCCTTTTAGCGGGGTTCCAAGAGACCCAGTACTTC. Amino acid sequence: CASSLLAGFQETQYF.

The chain is built from TRBV18 and TRBJ1-1; a possible D gene is TRBD1 (5 bases). With 6 bases removed from V and 7 bases from J, the gap between germline ends came to 18 bases. From germline, CDR1 is KGHSH and CDR2 LQKENI. The CDR3 consists of 14 residues. CDR3 nucleotide sequence: TGTGCCAGCTCCCCTGGGACCGGGACGATTGAAGCTTTCTTT. Encoded protein: CASSPGTGTIEAFF.

This clone was counted a single time. This chain uses TRBV5-1 with TRBJ2-5; D not certain. The CDR3 spans 14 residues. Per germline, CDR1 SGHRS and CDR2 YFSETQ. The germline V and J ends were trimmed by 3 bases and 2 bases, with 11 bases remaining between them. CDR3 amino acids: CASSSQGAQETQYF. As DNA, the CDR3 is TGCGCCAGCAGCTCACAAGGAGCGCAAGAGACCCAGTACTTC.

The genes are TRBV21-1 and TRBJ2-1; the tabulated D call, TRBD1, remains unverified against the DNA. TRBV21-1 corresponds to a pseudogene. The CDR3 spans 15 residues. CDR3 in amino acids: CASTSRQGARNEQFF. The CDR3, as DNA: TGTGCCAGCACATCCAGACAGGGGGCCAGAAATGAGCAGTTCTTC.

V and J are TRBV4-2 and TRBJ1-5; D gene unclear. Germline CDR1 LGHNA, CDR2 YNFKEQ. The V end lost 1 base, the J end lost 2 bases, and 12 bases lay between the germline ends. The CDR3 is 16 amino acids. The CDR3 is CASSQAPRSGNQPQHF. In DNA form, the CDR3 reads TGTGCCAGCAGCCAAGCCCCCAGGAGTGGCAATCAGCCCCAGCATTTT.

This chain joins TRBV10-3 and TRBJ1-5; TRBD1 agrees at 9 bases. Germline assignment: CDR1 ENHRY and CDR2 SYGVKD. This CDR3 contains 18 residues. V lost 3 bases, J lost 8 bases, and 17 bases stayed unmatched. The CDR3 DNA is TGTGCCATCAGTGACCGTCGACAGGGGGAATCTGGGACAAAGCCCCAGCATTTT. Its protein is CAISDRRQGESGTKPQHF.

This chain connects TRBV2 to TRBJ2-7; D is perhaps TRBD1 (6 bases). The CDR3 totals 13 residues. CDR1 is SNHLY, CDR2 FYNNEI, per germline. V shed 4 bases and J shed 7 bases, with 14 bases lying between them. In DNA, the CDR3 is TGTGCCAGCAGTGTAAAGGGGGTGCGGGAGCAGTACTTC. This codes for CASSVKGVREQYF.

CDR3 amino acids: CASNPSYNEQFF. The CDR3 DNA follows: TGTGCCAGCAACCCTTCCTACAATGAGCAGTTCTTC. The chain uses TRBV6-5 and TRBJ2-1; D unresolved. The CDR3 consists of 12 residues. The germline gives CDR1 MNHEY, CDR2 SVGAGI. The V gene lost 7 bases and the J gene lost 1 base, with 5 bases spanning the gap.

The chain combines TRBV6-5 with TRBJ1-1; D perhaps matches TRBD1 (6 bases). Germline CDR1 MNHEY, CDR2 SVGAGI. Trimming stripped 7 bases from V and 3 bases from J, with 15 bases between. The CDR3 totals 14 residues. CDR3 loop: CASTAAQGYTEAFF. In DNA form, the CDR3 reads TGTGCCAGCACCGCCGCCCAGGGGTACACTGAAGCTTTCTTT.

This clone was seen more than once but under ten times. The gene calls are TRBV5-8 and TRBJ2-2, with a weak D call TRBD2 (6 bases). CDR3 length: 15 amino acids. CDR1 SGHTS and CDR2 YDEGEE come from the germline V gene. Trimming removed 2 bases from V and 0 bases from J, with 8 bases in between. Here the CDR3 reads CASSFRGTNTGELFF. The DNA of the CDR3 is TGTGCCAGCAGCTTCCGGGGGACGAACACCGGGGAGCTGTTTTTT.